This paragraph reports one T cell receptor beta chain. Antigen: not known. The data are from a study of post-analysis software for immune sequencing data. Researchers reported that TCR beta cDNA libraries carried unique molecular identifiers. TCRdb ran MiXCR on the PCR reads and lists one entry per CDR3 protein. The table records about 820,000 distinct CDR3 sequences, 53% of them present only once. Study-wide findings and caveats: Analysis by F measure revealed that same-batch samples clustered strongly together. Patients had higher frequencies than controls of about 5 TRBV segments, including TRBV5-6, TRBV5-1 and TRBV20-1. Controls showed significantly higher normalized Chao1 diversity than did multiple sclerosis patients.

In germline, CDR1 is DFQATT, CDR2 SNEGSKA (reference sequence). With 3 bases clipped from V and 3 bases from J, the junction kept 21 bases outside the gene matches. The CDR3 is 20 amino acids. The source material was blood. This clonotype originated in a girl aged 5-17 years with multiple sclerosis. This chain links TRBV20-1 with TRBJ2-3; 10 positions agree with TRBD2. The CDR3 is CSASGGTGFSGRPGTDTQYF. The CDR3 bases are TGCAGTGCTAGCGGGGGGACCGGTTTTAGCGGGAGGCCCGGAACAGATACGCAGTATTTT.